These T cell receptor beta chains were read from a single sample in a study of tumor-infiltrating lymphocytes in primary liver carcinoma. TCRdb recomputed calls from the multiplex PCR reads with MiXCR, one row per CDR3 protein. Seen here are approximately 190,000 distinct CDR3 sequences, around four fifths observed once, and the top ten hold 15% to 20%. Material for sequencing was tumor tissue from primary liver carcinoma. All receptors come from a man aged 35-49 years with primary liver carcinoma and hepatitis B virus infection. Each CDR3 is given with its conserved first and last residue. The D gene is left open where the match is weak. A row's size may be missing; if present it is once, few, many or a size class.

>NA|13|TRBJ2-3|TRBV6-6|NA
CASSPRGTDTQDF
TGTGCCAGCAGTCCCAGGGGTACAGATACGCAGGATTTT
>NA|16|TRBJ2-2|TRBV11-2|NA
CASSPRTATNTGDLFF
TGTGCCAGCAGTCCCCGGACAGCTACGAACACCGGGGACCTGTTTTTT
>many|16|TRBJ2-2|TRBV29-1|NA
CSVENPLGTNTGELFF
TGCAGCGTTGAAAACCCCCTGGGGACCAACACCGGGGAGCTGTTTTTT
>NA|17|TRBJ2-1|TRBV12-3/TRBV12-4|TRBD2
CASTKNTPGLAAYEHFF
TGTGCCAGCACCAAAAACACCCCGGGACTAGCGGCCTATGAGCACTTCTTC
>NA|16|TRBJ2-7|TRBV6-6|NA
CASLLNGGTSSYEQYF
TGTGCCAGTCTTTTGAATGGCGGAACAAGCTCCTACGAGCAGTATTTC
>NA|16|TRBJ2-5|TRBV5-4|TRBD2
CASSFELAGASETQYF
TGTGCCAGCAGCTTCGAACTAGCGGGAGCGTCGGAGACCCAGTACTTT
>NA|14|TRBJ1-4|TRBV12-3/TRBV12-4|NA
CASSLAALSEKLFF
TGTGCCAGCAGTTTGGCAGCGCTTAGTGAAAAACTGTTTTTT
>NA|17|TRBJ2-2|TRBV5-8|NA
CASSHWASATITGELFF
TGTGCCAGCAGCCATTGGGCGTCAGCCACTATCACCGGGGAGCTGTTTTTT
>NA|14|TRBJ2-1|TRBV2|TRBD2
CASSGTSGTREQFF
TGTGCCAGCAGTGGGACTAGCGGGACCCGGGAGCAGTTCTTC
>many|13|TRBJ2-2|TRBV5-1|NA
CASRGSNTGELFF
TGCGCCAGCCGAGGTTCGAACACCGGGGAGCTGTTTTTT
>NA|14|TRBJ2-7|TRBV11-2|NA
CASSLNRQAYEYYF
TGTGCCAGCAGCTTAAATCGACAAGCCTACGAGTATTACTTC
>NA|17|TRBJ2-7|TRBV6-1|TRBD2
CANSEGAGGGNVYEQYF
TGTGCCAACAGTGAAGGGGCCGGCGGGGGAAACGTGTACGAGCAGTATTTC
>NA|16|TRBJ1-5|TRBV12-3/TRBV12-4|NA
CASSPTPSFKGQPQHF
TGTGCCAGCAGCCCTACGCCAAGCTTCAAAGGCCAGCCCCAGCACTTT
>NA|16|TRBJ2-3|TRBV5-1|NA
CASSPRTNGSADTRYF
TGCGCCAGCAGCCCCCGGACTAACGGGAGCGCAGATACGCGGTATTTT
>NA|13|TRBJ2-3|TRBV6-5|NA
CASCLQSTDTQYF
TGTGCTAGCTGTCTCCAGAGCACAGATACGCAGTATTTT
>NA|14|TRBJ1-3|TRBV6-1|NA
CASSRDVTGNTVYF
TGTGCCAGCAGTAGGGATGTCACTGGAAACACCGTATATTTT
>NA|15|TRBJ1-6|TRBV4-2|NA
CARSQAGAKDSPIHF
TGTGCCAGGAGCCAAGCTGGGGCGAAGGATTCACCCATCCACTTT
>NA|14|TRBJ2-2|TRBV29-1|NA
CSVVTGSLTGGLFF
TGCAGTGTCGTAACAGGGAGCTTGACCGGGGGGCTGTTTTTT
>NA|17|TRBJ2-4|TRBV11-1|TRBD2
CAINFPGTSGTKNIQYF
TGTGCCATCAACTTTCCCGGAACTAGCGGGACCAAAAACATTCAGTACTTT
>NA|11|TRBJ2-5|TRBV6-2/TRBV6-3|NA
CASSSGEIQYF
TGTGCCAGCAGTTCGGGCGAGATCCAGTACTTC
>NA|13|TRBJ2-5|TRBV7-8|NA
CASSRGLKETQYF
TGTGCTAGCTCCCGGGGTCTTAAAGAGACCCAGTACTTC
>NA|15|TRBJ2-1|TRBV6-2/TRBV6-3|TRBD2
CASLQIGRADNEHFF
TGTGCCAGCCTACAAATCGGGAGGGCCGACAATGAGCACTTCTTC
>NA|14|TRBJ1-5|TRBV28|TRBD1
CDSSMTGATQAQHF
TGTGACAGCAGTATGACAGGGGCCACCCAGGCCCAGCATTTT
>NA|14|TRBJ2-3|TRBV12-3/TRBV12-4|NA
CASTLLQGSDTQYF
TGTGCCAGCACTTTATTACAGGGATCCGATACGCAGTATTTT
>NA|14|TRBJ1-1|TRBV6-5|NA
CASNPQDKNTETFF
TGTGCCAGCAATCCTCAGGATAAGAACACTGAAACTTTCTTT
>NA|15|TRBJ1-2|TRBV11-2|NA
CASNTSASLISGYTF
TGTGCCAGCAACACGTCGGCAAGTTTGATCTCTGGCTACACCTTC
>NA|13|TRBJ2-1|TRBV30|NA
CAWSTSVNNEQLF
TGTGCCTGGAGTACCAGCGTGAACAATGAGCAGTTATTC
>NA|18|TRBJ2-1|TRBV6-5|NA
CASSYSKAAGPYYDEQFF
TGTGCCAGCAGTTACTCCAAGGCGGCGGGGCCCTACTACGATGAGCAGTTCTTC
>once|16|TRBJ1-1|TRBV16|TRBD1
CASSQRDRGGAPESSF
TGTGCCAGCAGCCAGCGGGACAGGGGGGGGGCTCCTGAATCTTCCTTT
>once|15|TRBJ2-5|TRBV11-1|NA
CVNSSPVLAGEIQYF
TGTGTCAACAGCTCCCCGGTACTAGCCGGGGAGATCCAGTACTTC
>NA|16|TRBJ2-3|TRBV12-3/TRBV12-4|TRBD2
CASSSRTSGATDTQYF
TGTGCCAGCAGTTCGAGGACTAGTGGGGCCACAGATACGCAGTACTTT
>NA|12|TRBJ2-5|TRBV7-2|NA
CTSSIHRETQYF
TGTACCAGCAGTATTCACAGAGAGACCCAGTACTTC
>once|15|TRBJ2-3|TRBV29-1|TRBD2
CSVSRTSGRGDTQYF
TGCAGCGTGTCCAGGACTAGCGGTCGGGGAGATACGCAGTATTTT
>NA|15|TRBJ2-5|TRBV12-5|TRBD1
CASGSDRGLQEIKYF
TGTGCTAGTGGTTCCGACAGGGGGCTCCAAGAGATCAAGTACTTC
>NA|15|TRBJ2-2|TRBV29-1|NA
CSALTNGANTGELIF
TGCAGCGCTCTTACTAACGGGGCGAACACCGGGGAGCTCATTTTT
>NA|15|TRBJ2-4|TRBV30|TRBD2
CVWSNRGVTKNIKYF
TGTGTCTGGAGTAATCGGGGGGTAACCAAAAACATTAAGTACTTC
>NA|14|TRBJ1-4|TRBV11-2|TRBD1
CANNLGQGAEKLFF
TGTGCCAACAACTTAGGGCAGGGGGCTGAAAAACTGTTTTTT
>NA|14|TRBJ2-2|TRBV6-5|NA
CTSSFSRKREKLFF
TGTACCAGCAGTTTCTCGAGGAAACGGGAGAAACTGTTTTTT
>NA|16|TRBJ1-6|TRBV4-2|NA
CVSSQEGSGRDSPLHF
TGTGTCAGCAGCCAAGAGGGGTCAGGAAGAGATTCACCCCTCCACTTT
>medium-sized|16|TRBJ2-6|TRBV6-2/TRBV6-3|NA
CASSYAGLSGANVLTF
TGTGCCAGCAGTTACGCGGGACTCTCTGGGGCCAACGTCCTGACTTTC
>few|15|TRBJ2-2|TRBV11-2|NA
CTSSHVRGRIGELFF
TGTACCAGCAGCCATGTCCGGGGGAGGATCGGGGAGCTGTTTTTT
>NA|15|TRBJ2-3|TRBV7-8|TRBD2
CDSSLGLAGENTQYF
TGTGACAGCAGCTTGGGACTAGCGGGAGAGAATACGCAATATTTT
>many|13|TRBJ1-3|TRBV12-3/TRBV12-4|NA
CASTGNSGNTIYF
TGTGCCAGCACTGGGAACTCTGGAAACACCATATATTTT
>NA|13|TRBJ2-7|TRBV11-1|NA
CANSIALGGRQYF
TGTGCCAACAGCATAGCGCTCGGAGGGCGGCAGTACTTC
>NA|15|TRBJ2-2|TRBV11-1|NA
CACSLSESGTGELFF
TGTGCCTGCAGCTTAAGCGAGAGTGGAACGGGGGAGCTGTTTTTT
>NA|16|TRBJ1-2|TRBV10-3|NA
CAICEVSFQEVYGYTF
TGTGCCATCTGTGAGGTTTCATTCCAGGAAGTCTATGGCTACACCTTC
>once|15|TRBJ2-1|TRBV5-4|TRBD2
CASSLVGGDYNERFF
TGTGCCAGCAGTCTCGTCGGGGGGGATTACAATGAGCGGTTCTTC
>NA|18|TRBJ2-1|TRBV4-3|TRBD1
CASSQDSRGLWSYNEQFF
TGCGCCAGCAGCCAAGACTCGAGGGGGCTATGGTCCTACAATGAGCAGTTTTTC
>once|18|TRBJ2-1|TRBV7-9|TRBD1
CASSSILNRGKIYNGQFF
TGTGCGAGCAGCTCCATCCTCAACAGGGGCAAGATCTACAATGGGCAGTTCTTC